The 25 T cell receptor beta chains given below trace back to one sample, sequenced in a study of radiotherapy plus CTLA-4 blockade in lung cancer. Repertoires were generated with immunoSEQ multiplex PCR, while TCRdb's copy carries only in-frame clones and drops some. The repertoire holds 77,000 or so clones, with just under 75% as singletons. The specimen comprised peripheral blood, sampled from a patient treated with radiotherapy plus ipilimumab. Every receptor here comes from a human donor with non-small cell lung cancer whose response to radiotherapy plus ipilimumab could not be evaluated.

This clone turned up a few times. V usage is TRBV2 and J usage is TRBJ1-3; tentative D call: TRBD1 (5 bases). The CDR3 runs 12 residues. Trimming took off 6 bases at V and 8 bases at J, with 11 bases between the two ends. CDR1 and CDR2 from the germline V gene are SNHLY and FYNNEI. CDR3 sequence reads: CASRGQGDTIYF. The CDR3 bases are TGTGCCAGCAGAGGACAAGGCGACACCATATATTTT.

The chain has TRBV29-1 and TRBJ2-4, with 12 bases that match TRBD2. CDR3 size: 15 residues. Germline loops: CDR1 SQVTM, CDR2 ANQGSEA. V lost 6 bases to trimming and J lost 0 bases; unmatched junction nucleotides: 3. DNA of the CDR3: TGCAGCGTGGGACTAGCGGGCTCAGCCAAAAACATTCAGTACTTC. Its protein is CSVGLAGSAKNIQYF. Filled out from reference TRBV29-1 and TRBJ2-4, the complete variable domain reads SAVISQKPSRDICQRGTSLTIQCQVDSQVTMMFWYRQQPGQSLTLIATANQGSEATYESGFVIDKFPISRPNLTFSTLTVSNMSPEDSSIYLCSVGLAGSAKNIQYFGAGTRLSVL.

The chain combines TRBV11-2 with TRBJ2-7; 10 nucleotides line up with TRBD2. Unmatched junction bases numbered 11, after V lost 0 bases and J lost 6 bases. The CDR3 is made up of 17 amino acids. Per germline, CDR1 SGHAT and CDR2 FQNNGV. In DNA, the CDR3 is TGTGCCAGCAGCTTAGATCCTAGCGGGAGTAAGGGAGGCGAGCAGTACTTC. Translation gives CASSLDPSGSKGGEQYF.

The rearrangement links TRBV7-8 to TRBJ2-5; the D gene is possibly TRBD2 (6 bases). The CDR3 is made up of 14 amino acids. CDR1 SGHVS and CDR2 FQNEAQ come from the germline V gene. V was trimmed by 2 bases and J by 0 bases, leaving 7 bases between them. CDR3 coding DNA: TGTGCCAGCAGCTTACGGGACTACCAAGAGACCCAGTACTTC. Its translation: CASSLRDYQETQYF.

The rearrangement links TRBV5-1 to TRBJ2-7; 7 bases map to TRBD1. After removal of 1 base from V and 1 base from J, the junction contained 2 bases not matched to a gene. The CDR3 spans 14 residues. Germline assignment: CDR1 SGHRS and CDR2 YFSETQ. The CDR3 spells CASSLTDRSYEQYF. The CDR3 DNA follows: TGCGCCAGCAGCTTGACGGACAGGTCCTACGAGCAGTACTTC.

The rearrangement links TRBV6-4 to TRBJ2-3; 14 nucleotides agree with TRBD2. Germline V gene sequence: CDR1 MRHNA, CDR2 SNTAGT. This CDR3 region has 15 residues. V trimming: 6 bases; J trimming: 3 bases; junction bases outside the gene matches: 2. Here the CDR3 reads CASSRLAGGTDTQYF. The CDR3 coding sequence is TGTGCCAGCAGCCGACTAGCGGGGGGGACAGATACGCAGTATTTT.

The chain links TRBV7-9 to TRBJ2-7; 11 bases fit TRBD1. The length of the CDR3 is 14 residues. CDR1 is SEHNR, CDR2 FQNEAQ, per germline (reference sequence). J gave up 4 bases and V 5 bases, and 4 bases lay outside the gene matches. In DNA, the CDR3 is TGTGCCAGCAGCAGGACAGGGGGCAATTACGAGCAGTACTTC. Amino acids: CASSRTGGNYEQYF.

This clone was seen a handful of times. An end of the junction differs from the germline gene, which may be a read error. The chain has TRBV4-1 and TRBJ1-2; D is unclear. CDR1 MGHRA and CDR2 YSYEKL come from the germline V gene. The CDR3 is made up of 15 amino acids. The DNA for the CDR3 is TGTGCCAGCAGCCAACTAGGGAGGGAGGGCTATGGCTACACCTTC. Its translation is CASSQLGREGYGYTF.

Here the CDR3 DNA reads TGCGCCAGCAGCCCCGGGACTAGCGGGGGGGCTGGAGATACGCAGTATTTT. Protein sequence: CASSPGTSGGAGDTQYF. The chain has TRBV5-1 and TRBJ2-3, with TRBD2 matching 16 bases. Losses at the gene ends were 4 bases for V and 5 bases for J; bases not matched to a gene: 7. The germline V gene has CDR1 SGHRS and CDR2 YFSETQ. The length of the CDR3 is 17 residues.

The CDR3 nucleotides read TGTGCCAGCAAGGAGACTAGCGGTTACAATGAGCAGTTCTTC. Encoded protein: CASKETSGYNEQFF. The J gene is TRBJ2-1, the V gene TRBV28, with 9 positions matching TRBD2. This CDR3 comprises 14 residues. Germline-derived CDR1 and CDR2 are MDHEN and SYDVKM. V shed 7 bases, J shed 4 bases, and the junction held 5 bases outside the gene matches.

The chain has TRBV5-1 and TRBJ1-1; TRBD1 matches 7 bases. Looked up from germline, CDR1 is SGHRS and CDR2 is YFSETQ. CDR3 length: 15 residues. With 4 bases clipped from V and 6 bases from J, the junction kept 12 bases outside the gene matches. CDR3 sequence: CASSLLGTAGPEAFF. The CDR3 DNA follows: TGCGCCAGCAGCCTCCTCGGGACAGCCGGCCCTGAAGCTTTCTTT. Full variable domain (remainder filled in from reference TRBV5-1 and TRBJ1-1): KAGVTQTPRYLIKTRGQQVTLSCSPISGHRSVSWYQQTPGQGLQFLFEYFSETQRNKGNFPGRFSGRQFSNSRSEMNVSTLELGDSALYLCASSLLGTAGPEAFFGQGTRLTVV.

The chain has TRBV10-2 and TRBJ2-6; 7 positions match TRBD1. Germline V gene lookup returns CDR1 WSHSY and CDR2 SAAADI. This CDR3 contains 16 residues. The ends lost 2 bases at V and 3 bases at J; junction bases unmatched: 4. The CDR3 loop is CASSEEGAGGANVLTF. CDR3 nucleotides: TGCGCCAGCAGTGAGGAGGGGGCGGGTGGGGCCAACGTCCTGACTTTC.

In its sample, this clone was seen a few times. The rearrangement joins TRBV6-6 to TRBJ1-1; D gene unclear. In germline, CDR1 is MNHNY, CDR2 SVGAGI (reference sequence). With 5 bases removed from V and 0 bases from J, the gap between germline ends came to 13 bases. The length of the CDR3 is 15 residues. The CDR3 DNA is TGTGCCAGCAGTCAACTTGTGGTGATGAACACTGAAGCTTTCTTT. Amino acid sequence: CASSQLVVMNTEAFF.

This CDR3 is CASSSPGLGGNEQFF. The DNA for the CDR3 is TGTGCCAGCAGTTCCCCGGGCCTGGGGGGGAATGAGCAGTTCTTC. The rearrangement links TRBV27 to TRBJ2-1; TRBD2 matches 7 bases. With 4 bases clipped from V and 7 bases from J, the junction kept 10 bases outside the gene matches. CDR1 and CDR2 (germline): MNHEY, SMNVEV (reference sequence). The CDR3 length is 15 residues.

The chain uses TRBV7-2 and TRBJ2-3; D is perhaps TRBD1 (5 bases). Between the trimmed V and J ends, which lost 2 bases and 2 bases, there was a span of 11 bases. The CDR3 has 15 residues. Germline V CDR1 and CDR2: SGHTA, FQGNSA. CDR3 sequence reads: CASSLFGAVTDTQYF. The CDR3 nucleotides read TGTGCCAGCAGCTTATTTGGGGCCGTCACAGATACGCAGTATTTT. Complete variable domain (other parts from reference TRBV7-2 and TRBJ2-3): GAGVSQSPSNKVTEKGKDVELRCDPISGHTALYWYRQSLGQGLEFLIYFQGNSAPDKSGLPSDRFSAERTGGSVSTLTIQRTQQEDSAVYLCASSLFGAVTDTQYFGPGTRLTVL.

The chain employs TRBV9 and TRBJ2-1; 10 positions match TRBD2. The CDR3 consists of 16 residues. V dropped 3 bases and J dropped 3; count of bases not matched to a gene: 6. The germline V gene has CDR1 SGDLS and CDR2 YYNGEE. As DNA, the CDR3 is TGTGCCAGCAGCGCAGATAGCGGGGGGTACTACAATGAGCAGTTCTTC. Amino acid sequence: CASSADSGGYYNEQFF.

The V gene is TRBV7-3, the J gene TRBJ2-3; tentative D call: TRBD2 (6 bases). The CDR3 is 14 residues long. Germline assignment: CDR1 SGHTA and CDR2 FQGTGA. Trimming cost V 4 bases and J 2 bases, with 10 bases left between them. CDR3 nucleotide sequence: TGTGCCAGCAGCTCTAGCGTACTCACAGATACGCAGTATTTT. It translates to CASSSSVLTDTQYF.

This chain connects TRBV4-3 to TRBJ1-6; D is undetermined. V was shortened by 0 bases and J by 4 bases, with 13 bases between the two germline ends. The CDR3 extends over 17 amino acids. Germline V gene lookup returns CDR1 LGHNA and CDR2 YSLEER. CDR3 in DNA: TGCGCCAGCAGCCAAGATGGGAGTGGCGCGTATAATTCACCCCTCCACTTT. Translating gives CASSQDGSGAYNSPLHF.

The genes are TRBV30 and TRBJ1-2; 8 bases match TRBD1. The germline V gene encodes CDR1 GTSNPN and CDR2 SVGIG (reference sequence). Germline trimming cut 3 bases from V and 7 bases from J; bases unmatched to any gene: 13. CDR3 length equals 15 residues. The CDR3 here is CAWRSGTGGWTGYTF. The DNA of the CDR3 is TGTGCCTGGAGATCAGGGACAGGAGGGTGGACTGGCTACACCTTC.

This clone was observed once. J is TRBJ1-1 and V is TRBV9; D is possibly TRBD1 (6 bases). CDR1 and CDR2 from the germline V gene are SGDLS and YYNGEE. Trimming took 6 bases from V and 1 from J, leaving 22 bases between them. The CDR3 spans 17 residues. In nucleotides, the CDR3 is TGTGCCAGCAACAACACCCAACCCAGGGGAAGGAACACTGAAGCTTTCTTT. It translates to CASNNTQPRGRNTEAFF. The full variable domain, its missing parts supplied by reference TRBV9 and TRBJ1-1, is DSGVTQTPKHLITATGQRVTLRCSPRSGDLSVYWYQQSLDQGLQFLIQYYNGEERAKGNILERFSAQQFPDLHSELNLSSLELGDSALYFCASNNTQPRGRNTEAFFGQGTRLTVV.

The chain carries TRBV6-1 and TRBJ2-2; TRBD1 aligns across 10 bases. The CDR3 contains 15 residues. V was clipped by 4 bases and J by 4 bases; unmatched bases: 3. CDR1 and CDR2 from the germline V gene are MNHNS and SASEGT. The CDR3 DNA sequence: TGTGCCAGCAGTGGACAGGGGGCGGCCACCGGGGAGCTGTTTTTT. Its translation: CASSGQGAATGELFF.

The chain employs TRBV6-5 and TRBJ2-4; D gene ambiguous. The germline V gene encodes CDR1 MNHEY and CDR2 SVGAGI. CDR3 length: 16 residues. V shed 0 bases and J shed 0 bases, with 9 bases lying between them. In DNA form, the CDR3 reads TGTGCCAGCAGTTACTCGTATAGTCTAGCCAAAAACATTCAGTACTTC. Protein sequence: CASSYSYSLAKNIQYF.

The chain couples TRBV4-3 to TRBJ2-7; possible D gene TRBD1, 5 bases. The CDR3 contains 15 residues. The V end was cut by 5 bases, the J end by 0 bases, with 14 bases between. Per the germline V gene, CDR1 is LGHNA and CDR2 is YSLEER. CDR3 residues: CASSLQQGSSYEQYF. The CDR3 DNA sequence: TGCGCCAGCAGCTTACAGCAGGGTAGCTCCTACGAGCAGTACTTC.

This chain links TRBV12-5 with TRBJ1-5; TRBD1 matches 12 bases. J was trimmed by 7 bases and V by 0 bases; bases with no gene match: 7. CDR3 length equals 17 residues. CDR1 is LGHNT and CDR2 is FRNRAP in the germline V gene. Here the CDR3 reads CASGLVPGTGGYQPQHF. The CDR3 bases are TGTGCTAGTGGTTTGGTACCTGGGACAGGGGGCTACCAGCCCCAGCATTTT.

The chain combines TRBV5-1 with TRBJ2-3; D remains ambiguous. Germline loops: CDR1 SGHRS, CDR2 YFSETQ. This CDR3 contains 11 residues. V lost 4 bases and J lost 2, with 2 bases in between. Here the CDR3 DNA reads TGCGCCAGCAGCCTCACAGATACGCAGTATTTT. It codes for CASSLTDTQYF.